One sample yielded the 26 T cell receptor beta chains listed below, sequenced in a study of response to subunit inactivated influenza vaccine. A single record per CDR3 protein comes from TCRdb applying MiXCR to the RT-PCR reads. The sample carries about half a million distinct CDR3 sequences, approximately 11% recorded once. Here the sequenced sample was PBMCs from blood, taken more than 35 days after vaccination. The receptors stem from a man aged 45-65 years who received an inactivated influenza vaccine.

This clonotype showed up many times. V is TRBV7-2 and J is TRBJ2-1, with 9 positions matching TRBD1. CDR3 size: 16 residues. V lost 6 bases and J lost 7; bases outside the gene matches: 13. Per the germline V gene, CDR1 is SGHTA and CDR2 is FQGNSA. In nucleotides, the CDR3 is TGTGCCAGCAGGACCAGCCCGGGACAGGGTCGGAATGAGCAGTTCTTC. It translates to CASRTSPGQGRNEQFF. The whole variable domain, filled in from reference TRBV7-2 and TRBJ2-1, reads GAGVSQSPSNKVTEKGKDVELRCDPISGHTALYWYRQSLGQGLEFLIYFQGNSAPDKSGLPSDRFSAERTGGSVSTLTIQRTQQEDSAVYLCASRTSPGQGRNEQFFGPGTRLTVL.

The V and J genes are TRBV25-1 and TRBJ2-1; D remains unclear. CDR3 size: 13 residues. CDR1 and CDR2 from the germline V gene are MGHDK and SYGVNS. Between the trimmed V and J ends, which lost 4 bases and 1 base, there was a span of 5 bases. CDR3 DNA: TGTGCCAGCAGTGTATTTTCCTACAATGAGCAGTTCTTC. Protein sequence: CASSVFSYNEQFF.

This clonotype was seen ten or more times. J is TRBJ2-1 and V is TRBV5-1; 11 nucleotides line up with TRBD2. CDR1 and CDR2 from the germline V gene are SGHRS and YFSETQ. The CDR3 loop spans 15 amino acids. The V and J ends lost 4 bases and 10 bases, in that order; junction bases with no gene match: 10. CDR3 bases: TGCGCCAGCAGCCCTGGTTCTCTAGCGGGAGGCGAGCAGTTCTTC. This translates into CASSPGSLAGGEQFF.

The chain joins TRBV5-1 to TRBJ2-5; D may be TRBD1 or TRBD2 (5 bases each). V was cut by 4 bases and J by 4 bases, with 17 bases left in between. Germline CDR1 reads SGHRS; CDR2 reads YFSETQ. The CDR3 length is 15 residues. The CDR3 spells CASSGGQGVRETQYF. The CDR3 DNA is TGCGCCAGCAGCGGAGGACAAGGCGTTCGAGAGACCCAGTACTTC. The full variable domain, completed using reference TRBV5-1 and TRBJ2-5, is KAGVTQTPRYLIKTRGQQVTLSCSPISGHRSVSWYQQTPGQGLQFLFEYFSETQRNKGNFPGRFSGRQFSNSRSEMNVSTLELGDSALYLCASSGGQGVRETQYFGPGTRLLVL.

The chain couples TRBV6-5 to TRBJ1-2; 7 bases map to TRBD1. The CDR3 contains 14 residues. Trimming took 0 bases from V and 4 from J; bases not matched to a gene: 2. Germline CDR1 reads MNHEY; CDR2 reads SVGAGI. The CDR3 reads CASSYSPGGYGYTF. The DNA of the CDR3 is TGTGCCAGCAGTTACTCTCCAGGGGGCTATGGCTACACCTTC.

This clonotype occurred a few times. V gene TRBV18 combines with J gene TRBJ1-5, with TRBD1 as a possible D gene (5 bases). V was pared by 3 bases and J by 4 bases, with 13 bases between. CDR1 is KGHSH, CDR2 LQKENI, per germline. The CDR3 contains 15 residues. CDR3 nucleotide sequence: TGTGCCAGCTCACCTGAAAGGGGAAAAAATCAGCCCCAGCATTTT. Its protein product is CASSPERGKNQPQHF.

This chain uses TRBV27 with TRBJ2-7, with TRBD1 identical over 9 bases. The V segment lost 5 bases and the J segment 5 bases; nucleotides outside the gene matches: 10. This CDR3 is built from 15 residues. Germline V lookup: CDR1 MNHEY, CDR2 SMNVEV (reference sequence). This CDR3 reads CASSPRGTGRHEQYF. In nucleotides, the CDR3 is TGTGCCAGCAGTCCCCGCGGGACAGGGCGCCACGAGCAGTACTTC.

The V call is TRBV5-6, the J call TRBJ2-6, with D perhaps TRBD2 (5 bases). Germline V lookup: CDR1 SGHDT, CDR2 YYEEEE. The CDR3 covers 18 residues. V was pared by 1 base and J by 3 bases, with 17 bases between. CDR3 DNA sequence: TGTGCCAGCAGCTTGTCCTTGATGGGGAGCCTTGGGGCCAACGTCCTGACTTTC. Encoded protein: CASSLSLMGSLGANVLTF.

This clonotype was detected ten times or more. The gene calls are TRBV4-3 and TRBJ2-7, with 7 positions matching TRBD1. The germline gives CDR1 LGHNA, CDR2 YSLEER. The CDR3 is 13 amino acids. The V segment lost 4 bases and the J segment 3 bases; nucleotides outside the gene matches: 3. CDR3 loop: CASSPWTGYEQYF. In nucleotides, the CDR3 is TGCGCCAGCAGCCCTTGGACAGGCTACGAGCAGTACTTC.

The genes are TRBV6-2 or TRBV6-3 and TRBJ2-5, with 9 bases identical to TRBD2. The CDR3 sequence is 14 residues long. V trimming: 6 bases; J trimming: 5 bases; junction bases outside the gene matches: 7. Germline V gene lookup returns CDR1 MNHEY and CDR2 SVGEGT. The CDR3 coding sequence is TGTGCCAGCAGACCTCTAGCGGGGCTGGAGACCCAGTACTTC. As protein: CASRPLAGLETQYF.

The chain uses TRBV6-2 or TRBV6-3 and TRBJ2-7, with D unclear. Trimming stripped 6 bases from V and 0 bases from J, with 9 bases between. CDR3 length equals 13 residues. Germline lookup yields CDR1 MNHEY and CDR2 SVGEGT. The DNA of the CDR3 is TGTGCCAGCAGCGACACCCTCTCCTACGAGCAGTACTTC. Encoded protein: CASSDTLSYEQYF.

DNA of the CDR3: TGTGCCAGCAGCCCCAGCCCGGGGGTGGAGACCCAGTACTTC. Protein product: CASSPSPGVETQYF. The chain has TRBV7-9 and TRBJ2-5, with a weak D call TRBD2 (6 bases). The germline V gene has CDR1 SEHNR and CDR2 FQNEAQ (reference sequence). The CDR3 loop spans 14 amino acids. V lost 5 bases and J lost 5, with 15 bases in between.

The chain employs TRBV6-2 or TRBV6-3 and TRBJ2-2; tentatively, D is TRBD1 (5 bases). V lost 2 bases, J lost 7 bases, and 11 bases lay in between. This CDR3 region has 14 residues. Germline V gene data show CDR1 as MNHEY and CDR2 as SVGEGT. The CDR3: CASSYSGAVGELFF. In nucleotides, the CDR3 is TGTGCCAGCAGTTACAGTGGGGCGGTCGGGGAGCTGTTTTTT.

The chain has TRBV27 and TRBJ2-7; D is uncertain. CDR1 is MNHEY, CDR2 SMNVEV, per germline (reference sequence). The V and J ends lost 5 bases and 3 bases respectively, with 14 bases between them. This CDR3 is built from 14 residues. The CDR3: CASSDFGRDYEQYF. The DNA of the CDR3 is TGTGCCAGCAGTGATTTCGGTAGGGACTACGAGCAGTACTTC.

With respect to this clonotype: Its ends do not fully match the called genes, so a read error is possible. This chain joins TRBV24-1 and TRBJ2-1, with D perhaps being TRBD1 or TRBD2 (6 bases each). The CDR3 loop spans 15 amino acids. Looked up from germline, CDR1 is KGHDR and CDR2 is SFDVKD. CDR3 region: CATSDELGGSNEQFF. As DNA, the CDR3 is TGTGCCACCAGTGATGAACTAGGGGGGTCTAATGAACAGTTCTTC.

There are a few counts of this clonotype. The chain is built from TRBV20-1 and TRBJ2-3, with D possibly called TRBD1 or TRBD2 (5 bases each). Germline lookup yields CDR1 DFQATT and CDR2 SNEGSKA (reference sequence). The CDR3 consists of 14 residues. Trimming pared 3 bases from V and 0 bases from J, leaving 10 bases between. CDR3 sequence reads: CSASRDRSTDTQYF. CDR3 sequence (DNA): TGCAGTGCTAGCCGGGACCGTAGCACAGATACGCAGTATTTT.

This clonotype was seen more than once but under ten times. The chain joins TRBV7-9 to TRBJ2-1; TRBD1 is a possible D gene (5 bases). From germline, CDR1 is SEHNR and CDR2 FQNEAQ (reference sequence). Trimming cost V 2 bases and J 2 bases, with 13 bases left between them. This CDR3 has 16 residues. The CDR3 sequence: CASSLSWTFAYNEQFF. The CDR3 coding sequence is TGTGCCAGCAGCTTAAGTTGGACATTCGCCTACAATGAGCAGTTCTTC.

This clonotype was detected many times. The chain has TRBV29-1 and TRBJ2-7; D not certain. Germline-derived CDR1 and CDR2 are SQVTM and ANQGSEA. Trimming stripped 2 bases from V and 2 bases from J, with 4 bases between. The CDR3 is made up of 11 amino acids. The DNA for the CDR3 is TGCAGCGTTGAAATCGCCTACGAGCAGTACTTC. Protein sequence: CSVEIAYEQYF.

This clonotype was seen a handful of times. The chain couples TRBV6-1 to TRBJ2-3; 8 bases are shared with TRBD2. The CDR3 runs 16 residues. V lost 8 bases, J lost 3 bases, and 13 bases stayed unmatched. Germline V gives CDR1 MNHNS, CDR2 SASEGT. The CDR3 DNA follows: TGTGCCAGCGCTGCGGACGGGAGGGCTAGGACAGATACGCAGTATTTT. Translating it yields CASAADGRARTDTQYF.

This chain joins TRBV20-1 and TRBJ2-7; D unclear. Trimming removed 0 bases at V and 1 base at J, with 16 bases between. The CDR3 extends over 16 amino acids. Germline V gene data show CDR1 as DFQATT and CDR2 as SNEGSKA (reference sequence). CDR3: CSARDQVWDFSYEQYF. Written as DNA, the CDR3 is TGCAGTGCTAGAGATCAGGTCTGGGATTTTTCCTACGAGCAGTACTTC.

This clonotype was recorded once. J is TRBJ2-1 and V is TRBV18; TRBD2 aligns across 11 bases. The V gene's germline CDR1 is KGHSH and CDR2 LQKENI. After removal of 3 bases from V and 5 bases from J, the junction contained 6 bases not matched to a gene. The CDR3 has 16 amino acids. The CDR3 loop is CASSPSGLADNNEQFF. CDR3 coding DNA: TGTGCCAGCTCACCTTCGGGACTAGCGGATAACAATGAGCAGTTCTTC.

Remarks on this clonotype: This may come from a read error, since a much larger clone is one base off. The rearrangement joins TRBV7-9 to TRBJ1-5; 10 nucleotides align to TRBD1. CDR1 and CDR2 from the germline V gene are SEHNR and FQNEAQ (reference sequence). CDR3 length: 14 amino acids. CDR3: CASSGDRGNQPRHF. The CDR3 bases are TGTGCCAGCAGCGGGGACAGGGGCAATCAGCCCCGGCATTTT.

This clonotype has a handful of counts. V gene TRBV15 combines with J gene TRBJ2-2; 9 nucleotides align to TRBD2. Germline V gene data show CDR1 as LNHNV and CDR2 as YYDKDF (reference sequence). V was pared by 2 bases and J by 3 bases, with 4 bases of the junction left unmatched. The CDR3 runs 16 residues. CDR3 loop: CATSRLSGSDTGELFF. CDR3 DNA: TGTGCCACCAGCAGACTTAGCGGGAGTGACACCGGGGAGCTGTTTTTT.

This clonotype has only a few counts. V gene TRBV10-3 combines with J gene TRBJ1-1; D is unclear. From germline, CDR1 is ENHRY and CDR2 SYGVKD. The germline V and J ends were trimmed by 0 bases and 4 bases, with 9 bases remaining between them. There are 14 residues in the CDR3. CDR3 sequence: CAISESIGSTEAFF. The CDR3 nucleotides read TGTGCCATCAGTGAGTCGATAGGGAGCACTGAAGCTTTCTTT.

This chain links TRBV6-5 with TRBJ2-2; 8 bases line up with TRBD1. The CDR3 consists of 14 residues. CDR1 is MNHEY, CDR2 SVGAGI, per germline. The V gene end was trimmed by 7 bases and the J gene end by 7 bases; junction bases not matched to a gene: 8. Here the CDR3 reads CASTSGQASGELFF. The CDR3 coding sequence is TGTGCCAGCACTTCGGGACAGGCCAGCGGGGAGCTGTTTTTT.

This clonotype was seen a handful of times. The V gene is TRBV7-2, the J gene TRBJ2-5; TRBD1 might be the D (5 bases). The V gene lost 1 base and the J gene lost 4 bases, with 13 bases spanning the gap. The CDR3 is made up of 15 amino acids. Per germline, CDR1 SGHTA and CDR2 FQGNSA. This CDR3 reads CASSLVPGFGETQYF. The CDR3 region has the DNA TGTGCCAGCAGCTTAGTACCAGGGTTTGGAGAGACCCAGTACTTC.